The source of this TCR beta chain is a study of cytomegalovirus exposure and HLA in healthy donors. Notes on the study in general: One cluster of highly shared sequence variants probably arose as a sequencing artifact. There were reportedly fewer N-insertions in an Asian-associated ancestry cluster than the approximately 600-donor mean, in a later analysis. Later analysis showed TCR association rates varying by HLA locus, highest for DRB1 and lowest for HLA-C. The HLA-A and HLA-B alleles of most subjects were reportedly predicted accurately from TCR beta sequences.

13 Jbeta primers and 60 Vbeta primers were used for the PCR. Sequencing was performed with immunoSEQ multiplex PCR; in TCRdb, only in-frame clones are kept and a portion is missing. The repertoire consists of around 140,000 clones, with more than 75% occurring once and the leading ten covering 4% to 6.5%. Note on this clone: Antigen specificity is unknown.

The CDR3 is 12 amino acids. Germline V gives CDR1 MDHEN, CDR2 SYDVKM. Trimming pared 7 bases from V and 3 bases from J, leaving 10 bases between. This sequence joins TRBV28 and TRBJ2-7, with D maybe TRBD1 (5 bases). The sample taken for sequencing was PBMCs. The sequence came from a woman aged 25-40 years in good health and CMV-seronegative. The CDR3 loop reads CASNRQFYEQYF. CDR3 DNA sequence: TGTGCCAGCAACAGGCAATTCTACGAGCAGTACTTC. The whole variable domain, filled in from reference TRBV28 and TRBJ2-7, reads DVKVTQSSRYLVKRTGEKVFLECVQDMDHENMFWYRQDPGLGLRLIYFSYDVKMKEKGDIPEGYSVSREKKERFSLILESASTNQTSMYLCASNRQFYEQYFGPGTRLTVT.